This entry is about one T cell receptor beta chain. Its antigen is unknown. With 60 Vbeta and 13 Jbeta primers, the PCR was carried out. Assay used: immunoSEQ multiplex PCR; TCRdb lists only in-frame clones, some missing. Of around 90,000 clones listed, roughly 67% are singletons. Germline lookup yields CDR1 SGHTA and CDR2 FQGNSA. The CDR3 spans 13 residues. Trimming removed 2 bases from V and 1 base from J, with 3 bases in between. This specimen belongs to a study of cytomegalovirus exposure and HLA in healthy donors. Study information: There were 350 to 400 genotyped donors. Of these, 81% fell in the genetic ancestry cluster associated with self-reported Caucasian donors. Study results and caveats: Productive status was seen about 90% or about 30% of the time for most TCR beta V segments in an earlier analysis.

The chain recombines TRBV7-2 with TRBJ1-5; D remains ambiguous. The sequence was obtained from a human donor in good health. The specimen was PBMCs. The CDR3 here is CASSLSSNQPQHF. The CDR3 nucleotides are TGTGCCAGCAGCTTAAGCAGCAATCAGCCCCAGCATTTT.